Listed below are T cell receptor beta chains from one sample, sequenced in a study of T cell responses to AZD1222 COVID-19 vaccine. Assay used: immunoSEQ multiplex PCR; TCRdb lists only in-frame clones, some missing. The profile shows about 160,000 clones, 85% to 90% of them singletons. Sequencing used peripheral blood, obtained on day 0 of AZD1222 vaccination. All receptors come from an adult in good health. The CDR3 runs from the conserved cysteine through the conserved F or W. Fields, in order: clone size, V gene, J gene, D gene, CDR3 DNA, CDR3 protein. A D gene is named only where the DNA matches it firmly. The size field is filled for only some rows; it gives once, few, many or a size class.

size: -; V: TRBV29-1; J: TRBJ1-3; D: -; DNA: TGCAGCGTTGAAAGGGTAAACTCTGGAAACACCATATATTTT; CDR3: CSVERVNSGNTIYF
size: few; V: TRBV10-1; J: TRBJ1-4; D: -; DNA: TGCGCCAGCAGTGAGATCCAGGGTCTTAATAATGAAAAACTGTTTTTT; CDR3: CASSEIQGLNNEKLFF
size: -; V: TRBV12-3/TRBV12-4; J: TRBJ2-5; D: TRBD2; DNA: TGTGCCAGTAGATTAGCGGGGCCGGAGACCCAGTACTTC; CDR3: CASRLAGPETQYF
size: -; V: TRBV6-5; J: TRBJ1-1; D: TRBD1; DNA: TGTGCCAGCAGTTACCTCCCGGGACAGAGCACTGAAGCTTTCTTT; CDR3: CASSYLPGQSTEAFF
size: -; V: TRBV6-5; J: TRBJ1-2; D: -; DNA: TGTGCCAGCAGTTACAGATATGGGATTAACTATGGCTACACCTTC; CDR3: CASSYRYGINYGYTF
size: -; V: TRBV11-3; J: TRBJ2-1; D: TRBD2; DNA: TGTGCCAGCAGCTTAGAGGGCGGGGGGGCCAATGAGCAGTTCTTC; CDR3: CASSLEGGGANEQFF
size: -; V: TRBV18; J: TRBJ1-3; D: -; DNA: TGTGCCAGCTCACCGGGACGCTCTGGAAACACCATATATTTT; CDR3: CASSPGRSGNTIYF
size: -; V: TRBV11-3; J: TRBJ2-5; D: -; DNA: TGTGCCAGCAGCTTAGATTTAGTGTGGCGGGAGACCCAGTACTTC; CDR3: CASSLDLVWRETQYF
size: -; V: TRBV9; J: TRBJ2-7; D: TRBD1; DNA: TGTGCCAGCAGCCGTAGTCCCGGACAGGGCTACGAGCAGTACTTC; CDR3: CASSRSPGQGYEQYF
size: -; V: TRBV4-2; J: TRBJ2-1; D: -; DNA: TGTGCCAGCAGCCAAGTCTTCAAGGCCAGCTCCTACAATGAGCAGTTCTTC; CDR3: CASSQVFKASSYNEQFF
size: -; V: TRBV6-2/TRBV6-3; J: TRBJ1-2; D: TRBD1; DNA: TGTGCCAGCAGTGACCCGCCCGGAAGGGGGCGCCTCTATGGCTACACCTTC; CDR3: CASSDPPGRGRLYGYTF
size: -; V: TRBV12-3/TRBV12-4; J: TRBJ1-4; D: TRBD1; DNA: TGTGCCAGCAGTCCAAGACAGGGCGGAGAACTGTTTTTT; CDR3: CASSPRQGGELFF
size: -; V: TRBV19; J: TRBJ1-1; D: -; DNA: TGTGCCAGTAGTATAGTGTCGGACACTGAAGCTTTCTTT; CDR3: CASSIVSDTEAFF
size: -; V: TRBV6-2/TRBV6-3; J: TRBJ2-1; D: -; DNA: TGTGCCAGCAGTTTGGGGGGTCCTAACAATGAGCAGTTCTTC; CDR3: CASSLGGPNNEQFF
size: -; V: TRBV6-5; J: TRBJ1-5; D: -; DNA: TGTGCCAGCAGGGAGTCGGGCCTCGAGCAGCCCCAGCATTTT; CDR3: CASRESGLEQPQHF
size: -; V: TRBV9; J: TRBJ2-7; D: TRBD2; DNA: TGTGCCAGCAGCGCCACGACTAGCGGGGGGACTTACGAGCAGTACTTC; CDR3: CASSATTSGGTYEQYF
size: -; V: TRBV12-3/TRBV12-4; J: TRBJ1-4; D: -; DNA: TGTGCCAGCGCTCTGATAGGGGAAAAACTGTTTTTT; CDR3: CASALIGEKLFF
size: -; V: TRBV29-1; J: TRBJ1-2; D: -; DNA: TGCAGCGGTCAGGGACGGAACTATGGCTACACCTTC; CDR3: CSGQGRNYGYTF
size: -; V: TRBV4-2; J: TRBJ1-6; D: -; DNA: TGTGCCAGCAGCCAAGATCGCGCCGATAATTCACCCCTCCACTTT; CDR3: CASSQDRADNSPLHF
size: -; V: TRBV15; J: TRBJ1-3; D: -; DNA: TGTGCCACCAGCAGAGGAGGACAGTCCGGAAACACCATATATTTT; CDR3: CATSRGGQSGNTIYF
size: -; V: TRBV7-9; J: TRBJ2-2; D: -; DNA: TGTGCCAGCAGCTTAGCGTACACAGGGTCAAAGGCCGGGGAGCTGTTTTTT; CDR3: CASSLAYTGSKAGELFF
size: -; V: TRBV7-9; J: TRBJ1-3; D: -; DNA: TGTGCCAGCAGCCAGAACTCTGGAAACACCATATATTTT; CDR3: CASSQNSGNTIYF
size: once; V: TRBV7-2; J: TRBJ2-3; D: TRBD1; DNA: TGTGCCAGCAGCGAAGGGACAGCTCCTAGCACAGATACGCAGTATTTT; CDR3: CASSEGTAPSTDTQYF
size: -; V: TRBV7-9; J: TRBJ2-2; D: -; DNA: TGTGCCAGCAATGAGCAGGCGGAGCTGTTTTTT; CDR3: CASNEQAELFF
size: -; V: TRBV18; J: TRBJ1-1; D: TRBD1; DNA: TGTGCCAGCTCACCAAAGGGACAGAGAGGTGAAGCTTTCTTT; CDR3: CASSPKGQRGEAFF
size: -; V: TRBV28; J: TRBJ1-2; D: -; DNA: TGTGCCAGCAAACAGACGGCGGAGGGCTACACCTTC; CDR3: CASKQTAEGYTF
size: -; V: TRBV12-3/TRBV12-4; J: TRBJ2-1; D: -; DNA: TGTGCCAGCAGTATGAGTTACAATGAGCAGTTCTTC; CDR3: CASSMSYNEQFF
size: -; V: TRBV20-1; J: TRBJ2-7; D: -; DNA: TGCAGTGCTCGGCGGGACGAGCAGTACTTC; CDR3: CSARRDEQYF
size: -; V: TRBV5-1; J: TRBJ2-2; D: -; DNA: TGCGCCAGCCGCCAACCGTCTGGCGGGGAGCTGTTTTTT; CDR3: CASRQPSGGELFF
size: -; V: TRBV4-1; J: TRBJ2-3; D: -; DNA: TGCGCCAGCAGCCAAGGTGTAGATACGCAGTATTTT; CDR3: CASSQGVDTQYF
size: -; V: TRBV11-1; J: TRBJ2-7; D: TRBD1; DNA: TGTGCCAGCAGCTTGGGGACAGGGCTCCACGAGCAGTACTTC; CDR3: CASSLGTGLHEQYF
size: -; V: TRBV19; J: TRBJ2-1; D: -; DNA: TGTGCCAGTAGTATAGATATCAGCTCCTACAATGAGCAGTTCTTC; CDR3: CASSIDISSYNEQFF
size: -; V: TRBV6-4; J: TRBJ2-1; D: TRBD2; DNA: TGTGCCAGCAGTGACGCTAGCGGGAACAATGAGCAGTTCTTC; CDR3: CASSDASGNNEQFF
size: -; V: TRBV19; J: TRBJ1-2; D: -; DNA: TGTGCCAGTAGTATAGGGACAACTAACTATGGCTACACCTTC; CDR3: CASSIGTTNYGYTF
size: few; V: TRBV27; J: TRBJ1-5; D: -; DNA: TGTGCCAGCAGTTCACGGACACTTAGCAATCAGCCCCAGCATTTT; CDR3: CASSSRTLSNQPQHF
size: -; V: TRBV6-2/TRBV6-3; J: TRBJ1-1; D: TRBD1; DNA: TGTGCCAGCAGTTGGGAGACAGGGAGGGATCGAGAGAACACTGAAGCTTTCTTT; CDR3: CASSWETGRDRENTEAFF
size: -; V: TRBV28; J: TRBJ2-3; D: -; DNA: TGTGCCAGCGAATCTAGGGTGGCAGGTTTAGTCTTCACAGATACGCAGTATTTT; CDR3: CASESRVAGLVFTDTQYF
size: -; V: TRBV19; J: TRBJ2-2; D: -; DNA: TGTGCCAGTAGTATCCGGGGACCGAACACCGGGGAGCTGTTTTTT; CDR3: CASSIRGPNTGELFF
size: few; V: TRBV7-2; J: TRBJ2-3; D: TRBD2; DNA: TGTGCCAGCAGCCGGACTAGCGGGGGATTCACAGATACGCAGTATTTT; CDR3: CASSRTSGGFTDTQYF
size: -; V: TRBV9; J: TRBJ2-1; D: TRBD2; DNA: TGTGCCAGCAGCGTAACCCCCGGGACTAGCGGGGGGGCGTCCTACAATGAGCAGTTCTTC; CDR3: CASSVTPGTSGGASYNEQFF